Listed here are 20 T cell receptor beta chains from one sample, sequenced in a study of cytomegalovirus exposure and HLA in healthy donors. TCRdb's table, derived via immunoSEQ multiplex PCR, lists solely in-frame clones and lacks some. The sample comprises tens of thousands of clones, roughly nine tenths of which are singletons, and around 15% rests with the top ten. The specimen was PBMCs. The receptors stem from a woman between 18 and 29 years old in good health and CMV-seronegative.

The chain links TRBV28 to TRBJ2-5, with 10 positions matching TRBD2. This CDR3 is built from 15 residues. Germline V lookup: CDR1 MDHEN, CDR2 SYDVKM. The V segment lost 5 bases and the J segment 6 bases; nucleotides outside the gene matches: 9. DNA for the CDR3: TGTGCCAGCAGTGCGGGACTAGCGAGTTTGAAGACCCAGTACTTC. Translated, it gives CASSAGLASLKTQYF.

The V gene is TRBV28, the J gene TRBJ1-3, with D perhaps TRBD1 (5 bases). V shed 5 bases and J shed 4 bases, with 21 bases lying between them. The CDR3 contains 17 residues. Germline V CDR1 and CDR2: MDHEN, SYDVKM. The CDR3 DNA sequence: TGTGCCAGCAGTGAACAAGGACATCAAGCGAGAGGAAACACCATATATTTT. Translating gives CASSEQGHQARGNTIYF.

The chain has TRBV27 and TRBJ2-7, with D perhaps matching TRBD1 (7 bases). The V end was cut by 5 bases, the J end by 5 bases, with 13 bases between. Looked up from germline, CDR1 is MNHEY and CDR2 is SMNVEV (reference sequence). This CDR3 is 13 amino acids long. The CDR3 spells CASSRQGGNEQYF. As DNA, the CDR3 is TGTGCCAGCAGTCGGCAGGGGGGAAACGAGCAGTACTTC.

The chain uses TRBV28 and TRBJ2-7, with unresolved D. This CDR3 region has 12 residues. V lost 2 bases and J lost 1, with 3 bases in between. Germline-derived CDR1 and CDR2 are MDHEN and SYDVKM. CDR3 nucleotides: TGTGCCAGCAGTTTAGCGTCCTACGAGCAGTACTTC. Its protein product is CASSLASYEQYF.

The chain combines TRBV28 with TRBJ2-7, with 7 positions matching TRBD1. V gave up 4 bases and J gave up 1 base; unmatched junction bases: 7. CDR1 is MDHEN and CDR2 is SYDVKM in the germline V gene. The CDR3 consists of 15 residues. The CDR3 nucleotides are TGTGCCAGCAGTTCCCCAGGGGGAAGGTCCTACGAGCAGTACTTC. It encodes CASSSPGGRSYEQYF.

The rearrangement uses TRBV10-3 and TRBJ2-1, with D possibly being TRBD2 (5 bases). CDR3 length: 13 residues. From germline, CDR1 is ENHRY and CDR2 SYGVKD. V lost 6 bases and J 9 bases, leaving 15 bases between the germline ends. CDR3 residues: CAISEPLRGEQFF. The CDR3 DNA follows: TGTGCCATCAGCGAACCACTCCGGGGTGAGCAGTTCTTC.

V gene TRBV6-4 combines with J gene TRBJ2-1; 7 nucleotides agree with TRBD2. The length of the CDR3 is 15 residues. Germline CDR1 is MRHNA and CDR2 is SNTAGT. V dropped 3 bases and J dropped 5; count of bases not matched to a gene: 7. CDR3 protein: CASSEVGGFNNEQFF. The CDR3 nucleotides are TGTGCCAGCAGTGAGGTGGGGGGGTTCAACAATGAGCAGTTCTTC.

The J gene is TRBJ1-1, the V gene TRBV11-2; the match to TRBD1 covers 9 bases. Germline CDR1 SGHAT, CDR2 FQNNGV. Losses at the gene ends were 6 bases for V and 11 bases for J; bases not matched to a gene: 19. The CDR3 consists of 16 residues. CDR3 DNA: TGTGCCAGCAGGGGATTATCAACGGGACAGGGCGTGTGGGCTTTCTTT. This codes for CASRGLSTGQGVWAFF.

The rearrangement uses TRBV7-9 and TRBJ1-1, with 11 bases fitting TRBD1. CDR3 length equals 13 residues. Germline V gives CDR1 SEHNR, CDR2 FQNEAQ (reference sequence). V shed 5 bases, J shed 7 bases, and the junction held 3 bases outside the gene matches. CDR3 in amino acids: CASSPGTGGEAFF. DNA for the CDR3: TGTGCCAGCAGCCCCGGGACAGGGGGTGAAGCTTTCTTT.

In its sample, this clone was seen once. This rearrangement joins TRBV19 to TRBJ2-1; TRBD2 matches 9 bases. This CDR3 has 15 residues. Trimming removed 7 bases from V and 2 bases from J; junction bases left unmatched: 6. Germline-derived CDR1 and CDR2 are LNHDA and SQIVND (reference sequence). The CDR3 region has the DNA TGTGCCAGTAAGGCGGCTAGCGGGACCTACAATGAGCAGTTCTTC. Protein: CASKAASGTYNEQFF.

The rearrangement joins TRBV28 to TRBJ2-7; D is uncertain. The CDR3 has 12 amino acids. V lost 2 bases and J lost 4, with 6 bases in between. Germline V gene sequence: CDR1 MDHEN, CDR2 SYDVKM. DNA for the CDR3: TGTGCCAGCAGTTTAAGCGAATACGAGCAGTACTTC. It specifies CASSLSEYEQYF.

J is TRBJ2-5 and V is TRBV5-1, with 10 nucleotides matching TRBD2. The CDR3 contains 14 residues. From germline, CDR1 is SGHRS and CDR2 YFSETQ. V dropped 4 bases and J dropped 5; count of bases not matched to a gene: 5. CDR3 residues: CASSLKTSGETQYF. CDR3 nucleotides: TGCGCCAGCAGCCTGAAGACTAGCGGGGAGACCCAGTACTTC.

V is TRBV2 and J is TRBJ1-1; a possible D gene is TRBD1 (5 bases). Trimming removed 2 bases from V and 10 bases from J, with 11 bases in between. CDR1 is SNHLY, CDR2 FYNNEI, per germline. This CDR3 is built from 12 residues. The CDR3 coding sequence is TGTGCCAGCAGTGAAATAGGGGTTGGAGCTTTCTTT. Translation gives CASSEIGVGAFF.

The V and J genes are TRBV9 and TRBJ2-3; the match to TRBD1 covers 7 bases. Germline assignment: CDR1 SGDLS and CDR2 YYNGEE. The trim removed 3 bases at V and 5 bases at J, leaving 6 bases unmatched. This CDR3 is built from 14 residues. CDR3: CASSARDSQDTQYF. CDR3 coding DNA: TGTGCCAGCAGCGCCCGGGACAGTCAAGATACGCAGTATTTT.

This clone showed up just once. The rearrangement uses TRBV27 and TRBJ2-2; 10 bases match TRBD1. With V trimmed by 5 bases and J by 2 bases, 5 bases remained unmatched. Germline CDR1 reads MNHEY; CDR2 reads SMNVEV (reference sequence). The CDR3 is 16 residues long. CDR3 loop: CASSNRDRGNTGELFF. The CDR3, as DNA: TGTGCCAGCAGTAACCGGGACAGGGGCAACACCGGGGAGCTGTTTTTT.

The rearrangement links TRBV15 to TRBJ2-2; maybe TRBD2 (6 bases). Trimming removed 1 base from V and 4 bases from J, with 19 bases in between. Germline lookup yields CDR1 LNHNV and CDR2 YYDKDF (reference sequence). There are 18 residues in the CDR3. DNA of the CDR3: TGTGCCACCAGCAGAGGGGCGGGGAAGGGTAGGGGCACCGGGGAGCTGTTTTTT. It encodes CATSRGAGKGRGTGELFF.

This clone was recorded a few times. The CDR3 protein is CASSAASGSYEQYF. CDR3 DNA: TGTGCCAGCAGCGCGGCTAGCGGGAGCTACGAGCAGTACTTC. The rearrangement links TRBV9 to TRBJ2-7; 10 bases are shared with TRBD2. The V gene end was trimmed by 3 bases and the J gene end by 3 bases; junction bases not matched to a gene: 3. The CDR3 has 14 residues. Germline V gene sequence: CDR1 SGDLS, CDR2 YYNGEE.

The gene calls are TRBV6-5 and TRBJ2-1; possibly TRBD2 for D (5 bases). The CDR3 spans 13 residues. V lost 5 bases, J lost 12 bases, and 17 bases lay in between. CDR1 is MNHEY, CDR2 SVGAGI, per germline. The CDR3 nucleotides read TGTGCCAGCAGTCTTCGACTGGACTTGGGGCAGTTCTTC. This sequence encodes CASSLRLDLGQFF.

The V gene is TRBV30, the J gene TRBJ1-4; TRBD1 is a possible D gene (5 bases). V lost 0 bases and J 8 bases, leaving 10 bases between the germline ends. CDR1 GTSNPN and CDR2 SVGIG come from the germline V gene (reference sequence). This CDR3 has 13 amino acids. The CDR3 DNA is TGTGCCTGGAGTGTACAGGAGAGGGAAAAACTGTTTTTT. It codes for CAWSVQEREKLFF.

V gene TRBV14 combines with J gene TRBJ2-3; D unresolved. The CDR3 is made up of 13 amino acids. Trimming removed 1 base at V and 5 bases at J, with 7 bases between. From germline, CDR1 is SGHDN and CDR2 FVKESK. The CDR3 sequence is CASSQARGDTQYF. The CDR3 bases are TGTGCCAGCAGCCAAGCGAGAGGAGATACGCAGTATTTT.